This T cell receptor beta chain appears in the sequencing data of a study of T cell responses to AZD1222 COVID-19 vaccine. Study results and limitations: No day 14 peak samples; only post-peak repertoires were characterized. Donor demographics were predominantly white British with a female majority; clonal diversity may be underestimated.

A note on this clone: Its antigen remains unknown.

Generated by immunoSEQ multiplex PCR, the TCRdb table keeps only in-frame clones and is missing some. The data hold roughly 110,000 clones, with about 93% observed a single time. Germline V CDR1 and CDR2: MNHNY, SVGAGI (reference sequence). V was cut by 2 bases and J by 4 bases, with 15 bases left in between. The CDR3 extends over 16 amino acids. This clonotype was sampled from an adult in good health. The sample here was peripheral blood, taken on day 0 of AZD1222 vaccination. The chain employs TRBV6-6 and TRBJ1-3; D possibly corresponds to TRBD1 (5 bases). The CDR3 DNA follows: TGTGCCAGCAGTTACCGACAGCCTCCGAACGGAAACACCATATATTTT. Amino acids: CASSYRQPPNGNTIYF.